What follows are 28 T cell receptor beta chains derived from one specimen sequenced in a study of shared clonotypes between healthy human individuals. Only in-frame clones appear in the TCRdb table, and some are missing; sequencing was by immunoSEQ multiplex PCR. The data contain 550,000 to 600,000 clones, roughly 79% of them seen just once; the ten biggest clones take up around 12%. The sample consisted of PBMCs. These receptors were collected from a woman in her 40s in good health. Some clones in this sample may be carry-over from other donors' samples.

V and J are TRBV19 and TRBJ1-2, with D unresolved. CDR1 LNHDA and CDR2 SQIVND come from the germline V gene (reference sequence). With 5 bases removed from V and 1 base from J, the gap between germline ends came to 11 bases. The CDR3 covers 14 residues. The CDR3 is CASSPLRNNYGYTF. As DNA, the CDR3 is TGTGCCAGTAGTCCACTCAGAAATAACTATGGCTACACCTTC.

This clone appeared many times. The chain carries TRBV5-6 and TRBJ2-1; a possible D gene is TRBD2 (6 bases). CDR3 length: 13 amino acids. Looked up from germline, CDR1 is SGHDT and CDR2 is YYEEEE. The V and J ends lost 2 bases and 10 bases respectively, with 13 bases between them. Here the CDR3 DNA reads TGTGCCAGCAGCTTCCGGAGGGCGGGAGAGCAGTTCTTC. This encodes CASSFRRAGEQFF.

The rearrangement links TRBV30 to TRBJ2-3, with a tentative D call TRBD2 (5 bases). Between the trimmed V and J ends, which lost 7 bases and 0 bases, there was a span of 11 bases. The CDR3 has 13 residues. Germline V lookup: CDR1 GTSNPN, CDR2 SVGIG (reference sequence). The CDR3 loop is CASEGLSTDTQYF. The CDR3 DNA sequence: TGTGCCTCCGAGGGTCTAAGCACAGATACGCAGTATTTT.

The chain employs TRBV28 and TRBJ2-1; D remains unclear. This CDR3 contains 11 residues. CDR1 and CDR2 (germline): MDHEN, SYDVKM. Trimming left V 4 bases short and J 5 bases short, with 3 bases between. The CDR3 DNA reads TGTGCCAGCAGTTCGGACAATGAGCAGTTCTTC. Amino acids: CASSSDNEQFF.

Many counts were recorded for this clone. The genes are TRBV6-5 and TRBJ2-5; 7 positions agree with TRBD2. Germline V gene sequence: CDR1 MNHEY, CDR2 SVGAGI. The CDR3 loop spans 13 amino acids. The V segment lost 4 bases and the J segment 6 bases; nucleotides outside the gene matches: 5. Here the CDR3 DNA reads TGTGCCAGCAGTTCCTGGGGGGGAAAGACCCAGTACTTC. Protein sequence: CASSSWGGKTQYF.

Comment on this clone: A much larger clone lies one base from this, so it may be a read error. This same CDR3 is encoded by further DNA sequences in the sample. The chain is built from TRBV6-5 and TRBJ2-5, with 9 bases fitting TRBD2. Per the germline V gene, CDR1 is MNHEY and CDR2 is SVGAGI. With 6 bases clipped from V and 5 bases from J, the junction kept 10 bases outside the gene matches. The CDR3 loop spans 15 amino acids. The CDR3 sequence is CASSYAGGPRETQYF. The CDR3 region has the DNA TGTGCCAGCAGCTATGCGGGAGGGCCGCGGGAGACCCAGTACTTC.

The rearrangement uses TRBV12-5 and TRBJ1-2, with TRBD1 identical over 8 bases. The germline V gene encodes CDR1 LGHNT and CDR2 FRNRAP. The CDR3 has 14 amino acids. J lost 4 bases, V lost 6 bases, and 7 bases had no gene match. CDR3 DNA: TGTGCTAGTGGCTCCGGGACAGGACCCTATGGCTACACCTTC. Protein sequence: CASGSGTGPYGYTF.

V and J are TRBV27 and TRBJ2-1; 10 positions agree with TRBD2. The germline gives CDR1 MNHEY, CDR2 SMNVEV (reference sequence). Germline trimming cut 7 bases from V and 3 bases from J; bases unmatched to any gene: 6. The CDR3 is 15 residues long. CDR3 nucleotides: TGTGCCAGCAAACCGAGGACTAGCGGCTACAATGAGCAGTTCTTC. It specifies CASKPRTSGYNEQFF.

Turning to this clone: Other DNA sequences in the same sample also yield this CDR3. This chain links TRBV5-4 with TRBJ2-1; 10 bases match TRBD2. Trimming cost V 4 bases and J 3 bases; bases outside gene matches: 1. This CDR3 has 14 amino acids. CDR1 SGHNT and CDR2 YYREEE come from the germline V gene (reference sequence). CDR3: CASSRTSGYNEQFF. In nucleotides, the CDR3 is TGTGCCAGCAGCCGGACTAGCGGCTACAATGAGCAGTTCTTC.

V and J are TRBV10-2 and TRBJ1-1, with a possible D match to TRBD1 (6 bases). The CDR3 runs 15 residues. V lost 1 base and J 2 bases, leaving 11 bases between the germline ends. Per germline, CDR1 WSHSY and CDR2 SAAADI. The DNA of the CDR3 is TGCGCCAGCAGTGAGTTTGGGGGCCACAACACTGAAGCTTTCTTT. Amino acid sequence: CASSEFGGHNTEAFF.

The V gene is TRBV7-9, the J gene TRBJ2-1, with 14 bases lining up with TRBD2. CDR1 and CDR2 (germline): SEHNR, FQNEAQ (reference sequence). The V segment lost 5 bases and the J segment 4 bases; nucleotides outside the gene matches: 4. The CDR3 is 16 amino acids. CDR3 sequence: CASSRLAGGEYNEQFF. CDR3 bases: TGTGCCAGCAGCCGACTAGCGGGAGGGGAGTACAATGAGCAGTTCTTC.

Remarks on this clone: Given a much more abundant clone one base away, this may be a read error. The chain employs TRBV18 and TRBJ2-7; no reliable D call. The ends were cut back, 4 bases at V and 3 bases at J, with 7 bases in the middle. CDR3 length: 12 residues. CDR1 and CDR2 from the germline V gene are KGHSH and LQKENI. This CDR3 is CASSRTNYEQYF. DNA of the CDR3: TGTGCCAGCTCACGGACGAACTACGAGCAGTACTTC.

The chain links TRBV30 to TRBJ2-3; maybe TRBD2 (5 bases). This CDR3 has 14 amino acids. The V gene's germline CDR1 is GTSNPN and CDR2 SVGIG (reference sequence). Between the trimmed V and J ends, which lost 0 bases and 1 base, there was a span of 8 bases. CDR3 in amino acids: CAWSVPGGTDTQYF. For the CDR3, the DNA is TGTGCCTGGAGTGTACCCGGGGGCACAGATACGCAGTATTTT.

The CDR3 loop is CASSFPTGGGNNEQFF. In nucleotides, the CDR3 is TGCGCCAGCAGCTTCCCGACAGGGGGAGGGAACAATGAGCAGTTCTTC. V is TRBV5-1 and J is TRBJ2-1; 9 positions match TRBD1. Per the germline V gene, CDR1 is SGHRS and CDR2 is YFSETQ. The CDR3 is 16 amino acids. V trimming: 2 bases; J trimming: 5 bases; junction bases outside the gene matches: 8.

The rearrangement joins TRBV5-1 to TRBJ1-5; 11 bases are shared with TRBD1. The CDR3 spans 16 residues. V dropped 1 base and J dropped 6; count of bases not matched to a gene: 6. CDR1 and CDR2 (germline): SGHRS, YFSETQ. The chain's CDR3 is CASSLSGTGGGQPQHF. As DNA, the CDR3 is TGCGCCAGCAGCTTGTCCGGGACAGGGGGAGGTCAGCCCCAGCATTTT.

The chain's CDR3 is CAWNPGVGNYGYTF. In nucleotides, the CDR3 is TGTGCCTGGAACCCAGGGGTCGGTAACTATGGCTACACCTTC. The chain recombines TRBV30 with TRBJ1-2; the D gene is possibly TRBD1 (6 bases). V was clipped by 4 bases and J by 1 base, with 13 bases between them. The CDR3 consists of 14 residues. Per germline, CDR1 GTSNPN and CDR2 SVGIG (reference sequence).

This clone appeared many times. In the same sample, other DNA sequences code for this CDR3. V is TRBV6-1 and J is TRBJ1-2; D gene ambiguous. Germline V gives CDR1 MNHNS, CDR2 SASEGT. The V gene lost 3 bases and the J gene lost 8 bases, with 10 bases spanning the gap. This CDR3 has 12 amino acids. The DNA for the CDR3 is TGTGCCAGCAGTGAGGCAGGCCGGGGCTACACCTTC. Translating it yields CASSEAGRGYTF.

J is TRBJ2-3 and V is TRBV5-4; D remains ambiguous. CDR1 and CDR2 (germline): SGHNT, YYREEE (reference sequence). Trimming cost V 2 bases and J 0 bases, with 10 bases left between them. CDR3 length: 15 amino acids. This CDR3 reads CASSFYRASTDTQYF. As DNA, the CDR3 is TGTGCCAGCAGCTTCTACAGAGCCAGCACAGATACGCAGTATTTT.

The chain has TRBV30 and TRBJ2-1; D not certain. There are 12 residues in the CDR3. Germline V CDR1 and CDR2: GTSNPN, SVGIG (reference sequence). V gave up 3 bases and J gave up 4 bases, with 7 bases separating them. CDR3 amino acids: CAWSGKYNEQFF. CDR3 nucleotides: TGTGCCTGGAGCGGCAAATACAATGAGCAGTTCTTC.

Details on this clone: A read error is possible here, since a much larger clone lies one base away. The chain joins TRBV30 to TRBJ1-4; 9 bases agree with TRBD1. The CDR3 spans 14 residues. Germline-derived CDR1 and CDR2 are GTSNPN and SVGIG (reference sequence). J lost 6 bases, V lost 8 bases, and 10 bases had no gene match. CDR3 loop: CALEDRTGDEKLFF. The CDR3 DNA reads TGTGCCCTGGAGGACCGGACAGGGGATGAAAAACTGTTTTTT.

V usage is TRBV10-2 and J usage is TRBJ2-7; D is possibly TRBD1 or TRBD2 (5 bases each). Germline lookup yields CDR1 WSHSY and CDR2 SAAADI. Trimming stripped 6 bases from V and 2 bases from J, with 20 bases between. The CDR3 contains 16 residues. The CDR3 DNA follows: TGCGCCAGCAGATACGGCTCCGGGACGGGAACCTACGAGCAGTACTTC. This encodes CASRYGSGTGTYEQYF.

This clone occurred once. The chain links TRBV6-1 to TRBJ2-3; TRBD2 aligns across 8 bases. Germline CDR1 and CDR2: MNHNS and SASEGT. V was pared by 5 bases and J by 4 bases, with 8 bases of the junction left unmatched. The CDR3 extends over 15 amino acids. The CDR3 loop is CASSFSGGEPDTQYF. CDR3 DNA: TGTGCCAGCAGTTTTTCGGGAGGGGAACCAGATACGCAGTATTTT.

In its sample, this clone was seen once. The rearrangement uses TRBV6-5 and TRBJ2-7; TRBD2 aligns across 7 bases. This CDR3 has 13 residues. V gave up 6 bases and J gave up 3 bases; unmatched junction bases: 5. Germline V gene sequence: CDR1 MNHEY, CDR2 SVGAGI. This chain's CDR3 is CASRKGLDYEQYF. CDR3 nucleotides: TGTGCCAGCAGAAAAGGACTAGACTACGAGCAGTACTTC.

The chain joins TRBV25-1 to TRBJ1-4, with no clear D. Germline V gene sequence: CDR1 MGHDK, CDR2 SYGVNS. The CDR3 is 14 residues long. The V gene lost 3 bases and the J gene lost 8 bases, with 13 bases spanning the gap. The CDR3 region has the DNA TGTGCCAGCAGTGACAGCCTCTCGGGGGAAAAACTGTTTTTT. Amino acids: CASSDSLSGEKLFF.

This chain uses TRBV18 with TRBJ1-3, with D unclear. The CDR3 sequence is 16 residues long. Trimming pared 2 bases from V and 1 base from J, leaving 12 bases between. Germline V gene data show CDR1 as KGHSH and CDR2 as LQKENI. The CDR3 protein is CASSPSSEPSGNTIYF. The CDR3 nucleotides read TGTGCCAGCTCACCAAGTTCGGAACCTTCTGGAAACACCATATATTTT.

This rearrangement joins TRBV5-1 to TRBJ1-4; no definite D call. Trimming removed 0 bases from V and 0 bases from J, with 3 bases in between. This CDR3 has 14 residues. The germline gives CDR1 SGHRS, CDR2 YFSETQ. CDR3 nucleotide sequence: TGCGCCAGCAGCTTGGAGGCAACTAATGAAAAACTGTTTTTT. Protein product: CASSLEATNEKLFF.

This clone was observed a handful of times. The V gene is TRBV7-6, the J gene TRBJ1-1; 7 nucleotides agree with TRBD1. CDR1 is SGHVS and CDR2 is FNYEAQ in the germline V gene. This CDR3 is 14 amino acids long. The junction had 9 bases not matched to a gene; V was cut back by 5 bases and J by 6 bases. CDR3 amino acids: CASSVNRGMAEAFF. CDR3 nucleotide sequence: TGTGCCAGCAGCGTCAACAGGGGTATGGCTGAAGCTTTCTTT. Full variable domain (outside the CDR3, taken from reference TRBV7-6 and TRBJ1-1): GAGVSQSPRYKVTKRGQDVALRCDPISGHVSLYWYRQALGQGPEFLTYFNYEAQQDKSGLPNDRFSAERPEGSISTLTIQRTEQRDSAMYRCASSVNRGMAEAFFGQGTRLTVV.

The V gene is TRBV5-1, the J gene TRBJ2-3, with 7 bases identical to TRBD2. Unmatched junction bases numbered 8, after V lost 4 bases and J lost 3 bases. This CDR3 region has 15 residues. Germline CDR1 SGHRS, CDR2 YFSETQ. The CDR3: CASSASGDGTDTQYF. CDR3 in DNA: TGCGCCAGCAGCGCTAGCGGAGACGGGACAGATACGCAGTATTTT.